Below, 20 T cell receptor beta chains from the same sample are listed, as sequenced in a study of cytomegalovirus exposure and HLA in healthy donors. PCR primers comprised 60 Vbeta and 13 Jbeta primers. Using immunoSEQ multiplex PCR, the repertoire was profiled, and TCRdb retains in-frame clones only, with some absent. The data hold approximately 110,000 clones, with around 80% observed a single time. The sample consisted of PBMCs. The receptors were gathered from a woman aged 35 to 49 in good health and CMV-seronegative.

The chain combines TRBV29-1 with TRBJ1-2; no firm D call. V was clipped by 4 bases and J by 5 bases, with 17 bases between them. The CDR3 length is 14 residues. The germline CDR1 and CDR2 sequences are SQVTM and ANQGSEA. CDR3 sequence (DNA): TGCAGCGTTGGAGAACAGCTGGCTATTTATGGCTACACCTTC. Its protein product is CSVGEQLAIYGYTF.

This clone was detected only a few times. The chain employs TRBV11-2 and TRBJ1-2, with 9 bases fitting TRBD1. The CDR3 is made up of 14 amino acids. The V gene's germline CDR1 is SGHAT and CDR2 FQNNGV. Trimming took 6 bases from V and 4 from J; bases not matched to a gene: 6. As DNA, the CDR3 is TGTGCCAGCAGTTTAACAGGGGGCGGCTATGGCTACACCTTC. It specifies CASSLTGGGYGYTF.

Only one count was recorded for this clone. This chain connects TRBV2 to TRBJ2-7, with 7 bases lining up with TRBD1. V dropped 6 bases and J dropped 5; count of bases not matched to a gene: 10. CDR1 and CDR2 from the germline V gene are SNHLY and FYNNEI. This CDR3 has 14 residues. CDR3 bases: TGTGCCAGCAGCAAGACAGGGACAAAGGACGAGCAGTACTTC. Amino acid sequence: CASSKTGTKDEQYF. Supplemented by reference TRBV2 and TRBJ2-7, the full variable domain reads EPEVTQTPSHQVTQMGQEVILRCVPISNHLYFYWYRQILGQKVEFLVSFYNNEISEKSEIFDDQFSVERPDGSNFTLKIRSTKLEDSAMYFCASSKTGTKDEQYFGPGTRLTVT.

CDR3 in DNA: TGTGCCAGCGTGCGGGGTCAAGAGACCCAGTACTTC. Translating it yields CASVRGQETQYF. The V and J genes are TRBV28 and TRBJ2-5; tentative D call: TRBD2 (6 bases). Per the germline V gene, CDR1 is MDHEN and CDR2 is SYDVKM. Trimming removed 8 bases at V and 2 bases at J, with 9 bases between. CDR3 length equals 12 residues.

The J gene is TRBJ1-2, the V gene TRBV28; D might be TRBD1 (6 bases). Germline CDR1 and CDR2: MDHEN and SYDVKM. The CDR3 length is 12 residues. V was cut by 8 bases and J by 4 bases, with 11 bases left in between. CDR3 bases: TGTGCCAGCCAGGGGAGCAGCTATGGCTACACCTTC. This encodes CASQGSSYGYTF.

The chain is built from TRBV5-6 and TRBJ2-7, with D perhaps matching TRBD2 (6 bases). The germline V gene has CDR1 SGHDT and CDR2 YYEEEE. This CDR3 has 13 amino acids. V was clipped by 2 bases and J by 2 bases, with 8 bases between them. DNA of the CDR3: TGTGCCAGCAGCTTTGGGGGGACCTACGAGCAGTACTTC. Translating it yields CASSFGGTYEQYF.

The chain has TRBV6-1 and TRBJ1-1, with D possibly TRBD1 on 6 matching bases. CDR1 is MNHNS, CDR2 SASEGT, per germline. The length of the CDR3 is 14 residues. The V end lost 1 base, the J end lost 3 bases, and 9 bases lay between the germline ends. In nucleotides, the CDR3 is TGTGCCAGCAGTGAAGTGGGGGCCGACACTGAAGCTTTCTTT. Translated, it gives CASSEVGADTEAFF.

CDR3 amino acids: CASSYPNSPLHF. CDR3 in DNA: TGTGCCAGCAGTTACCCGAATTCACCCCTCCACTTT. This chain connects TRBV6-5 to TRBJ1-6; D is undetermined. This CDR3 spans 12 amino acids. Between the trimmed V and J ends, which lost 2 bases and 7 bases, there was a span of 3 bases. Germline CDR1 reads MNHEY; CDR2 reads SVGAGI.

V is TRBV7-2 and J is TRBJ2-1; the D gene is possibly TRBD2 (7 bases). The V gene's germline CDR1 is SGHTA and CDR2 FQGNSA. The CDR3 covers 17 residues. Trimming removed 8 bases from V and 0 bases from J, with 20 bases in between. The CDR3 coding sequence is TGTGCCAGCTCTGGTAGGGGGAGGGCCCCCTCCTACAATGAGCAGTTCTTC. It encodes CASSGRGRAPSYNEQFF.

The chain is built from TRBV28 and TRBJ2-3; the D gene is possibly TRBD2 (7 bases). The germline V gene encodes CDR1 MDHEN and CDR2 SYDVKM. The CDR3 sequence is 19 residues long. Trimming took off 2 bases at V and 4 bases at J, with 25 bases between the two ends. CDR3 sequence (DNA): TGTGCCAGCAGTTTACCACCCACGAGGGGGGCGGGAGTAGCAGATACGCAGTATTTT. This translates into CASSLPPTRGAGVADTQYF.

The chain carries TRBV29-1 and TRBJ1-2; D remains ambiguous. The length of the CDR3 is 13 residues. The germline V gene encodes CDR1 SQVTM and CDR2 ANQGSEA. V was pared by 7 bases and J by 2 bases, with 14 bases between. CDR3 in DNA: TGCAGCGCCCGAATCCGGGAGAACTATGGCTACACCTTC. This encodes CSARIRENYGYTF.

This chain uses TRBV5-1 with TRBJ2-3; unclear D gene. The length of the CDR3 is 14 residues. Germline V gene data show CDR1 as SGHRS and CDR2 as YFSETQ. V was pared by 7 bases and J by 0 bases, with 12 bases between. In DNA, the CDR3 is TGCGCCAGCGGCGGCGTTACTAGCACAGATACGCAGTATTTT. Translation: CASGGVTSTDTQYF.

The V call is TRBV15, the J call TRBJ2-5; D may be TRBD2 (5 bases). V lost 1 base, J lost 5 bases, and 17 bases lay in between. CDR1 LNHNV and CDR2 YYDKDF come from the germline V gene (reference sequence). The CDR3 covers 16 residues. CDR3 in amino acids: CATSRGGRARGETQYF. CDR3 nucleotides: TGTGCCACCAGCAGAGGCGGACGCGCCCGCGGGGAGACCCAGTACTTC.

This clone was found once. This chain connects TRBV5-5 to TRBJ1-2, with 9 positions matching TRBD1. V lost 2 bases and J lost 8; bases outside the gene matches: 7. Per germline, CDR1 SGHKS and CDR2 YYEKEE (reference sequence). The length of the CDR3 is 14 residues. Written as DNA, the CDR3 is TGTGCCAGCAGCTTTGGGGAACAGGGGGCCGGCTACACCTTC. It is translated as CASSFGEQGAGYTF.

The chain couples TRBV5-1 to TRBJ1-1; no reliable D call. V was cut by 5 bases and J by 0 bases, with 17 bases left in between. The CDR3 covers 16 residues. The germline V gene has CDR1 SGHRS and CDR2 YFSETQ. The CDR3 loop reads CASSRGLLNMNTEAFF. The CDR3 nucleotides are TGCGCCAGCAGTAGAGGGCTCCTTAACATGAACACTGAAGCTTTCTTT. Based on the CDR3 plus reference TRBV5-1 and TRBJ1-1, the full variable domain is KAGVTQTPRYLIKTRGQQVTLSCSPISGHRSVSWYQQTPGQGLQFLFEYFSETQRNKGNFPGRFSGRQFSNSRSEMNVSTLELGDSALYLCASSRGLLNMNTEAFFGQGTRLTVV.

The chain uses TRBV28 and TRBJ1-4; 12 bases are shared with TRBD1. Germline values: CDR1 MDHEN, CDR2 SYDVKM. After removal of 3 bases from V and 6 bases from J, the junction contained 5 bases not matched to a gene. This CDR3 contains 16 residues. The CDR3 nucleotides read TGTGCCAGCAGTTTCGGGACAGGGGGCTCTTATGAAAAACTGTTTTTT. This gives the protein CASSFGTGGSYEKLFF.

The V call is TRBV28, the J call TRBJ1-5; no clear D gene. The V and J ends lost 8 bases and 6 bases respectively, with 14 bases between them. The germline gives CDR1 MDHEN, CDR2 SYDVKM. The CDR3 has 13 residues. CDR3 in DNA: TGTGCCAGCCTCCCCGAGTCAAGTCAGCCCCAGCATTTT. This encodes CASLPESSQPQHF.

The chain joins TRBV11-2 to TRBJ2-7; maybe TRBD1 (6 bases). This CDR3 is 13 amino acids long. Germline V gene data show CDR1 as SGHAT and CDR2 as FQNNGV. V shed 5 bases and J shed 6 bases, with 14 bases lying between them. CDR3 bases: TGTGCCAGCAGCCCTACCACAGGGAGCGAGCAGTACTTC. Translating it yields CASSPTTGSEQYF.

The chain couples TRBV7-2 to TRBJ2-6, with D unclear. The germline V gene encodes CDR1 SGHTA and CDR2 FQGNSA. The ends were cut back, 2 bases at V and 0 bases at J, with 8 bases in the middle. The CDR3 is 16 residues long. CDR3 DNA: TGTGCCAGCAGCTTACGTCCGAGCTCTGGGGCCAACGTCCTGACTTTC. This gives the protein CASSLRPSSGANVLTF.

V usage is TRBV5-1 and J usage is TRBJ2-7; 13 bases agree with TRBD2. The length of the CDR3 is 17 residues. V lost 3 bases to trimming and J lost 0 bases; unmatched junction nucleotides: 6. The germline CDR1 and CDR2 sequences are SGHRS and YFSETQ. This CDR3 is CASSSYRTSGSSYEQYF. In nucleotides, the CDR3 is TGCGCCAGCAGCTCCTATCGGACTAGCGGGAGCTCCTACGAGCAGTACTTC.